The next 2 T cell receptor beta chains were all read from a single sample in a study of blood T cells in healthy people across ages. A J-beta primer mix and a sample-barcoded 5' primer were used in a second PCR of roughly 6 to 11 cycles. TCRdb used MiXCR to reprocess the 5' RACE reads, holding one entry per CDR3 protein. Of more than 800,000 distinct CDR3 sequences detected, 25% to 35% appear once; the ten largest clones hold about 18%. Sequencing used blood. These receptors originate from an elderly woman in good health.

This clonotype was counted a few times. The V gene is TRBV5-1, the J gene TRBJ2-1, with 8 bases fitting TRBD2. The CDR3 sequence is 16 residues long. Germline CDR1 reads SGHRS; CDR2 reads YFSETQ. V shed 3 bases, J shed 4 bases, and the junction held 9 bases outside the gene matches. The CDR3 region is CASSSGPSGPYNEQFF. The CDR3 bases are TGCGCCAGCAGCTCCGGTCCTAGCGGGCCTTACAATGAGCAGTTCTTC.

The table lists this clonotype with many counts. The gene calls are TRBV6-5 and TRBJ2-1; no definite D call. V was trimmed by 2 bases and J by 0 bases, leaving 11 bases between them. CDR3 length equals 16 residues. Germline CDR1 is MNHEY and CDR2 is SVGAGI. CDR3 in amino acids: CASSYGGSGSYNEQFF. CDR3 nucleotides: TGTGCCAGCAGTTACGGCGGCTCCGGCTCCTACAATGAGCAGTTCTTC.